Listed below are T cell receptor beta chains from one sample, sequenced in a study of immune heterogeneity within non-small cell lung tumors. TCRdb independently ran MiXCR on the multiplex PCR reads; one entry per CDR3 protein. This table holds tens of thousands of distinct CDR3 sequences, 27% found once. Sequencing was performed on lung tumor tissue. The receptors shown here come from a man aged 35 to 55 with non-small cell lung cancer. Both conserved end residues are part of each CDR3. The D gene is left open where the match is weak. The listing skips clone size in some rows; elsewhere it reads once, few, many or a size class.

NA	TRBV5-8	few	TRBJ2-3	CASSLRANPSDTQYF	TGTGCCAGCAGCCTCCGGGCCAACCCGTCAGATACGCAGTATTTT
NA	TRBV4-1	NA	TRBJ2-7	CASSQDREYLYEKYF	TGCGCCAGCAGCCAAGACCGGGAGTATCTCTACGAGAAGTACTTC
TRBD2	TRBV4-1	NA	TRBJ2-2	CASSQLPSSGSWTGELFF	TGCGCCAGCAGCCAACTCCCATCTAGCGGGAGTTGGACCGGGGAGCTGTTTTTT
NA	TRBV18	many	TRBJ2-7	CASSPGTASYEQYF	TGTGCCAGCTCACCAGGGACGGCCAGCTACGAGCAGTACTTC
NA	TRBV20-1	NA	TRBJ2-1	CSARDRGGVSGGYNEQFF	TGCAGTGCTAGAGATCGAGGGGGCGTGTCGGGAGGGTACAATGAGCAGTTCTTC
TRBD1	TRBV7-2	NA	TRBJ1-4	CASSLVGGQLEKLFF	TGTGCCAGCAGCTTAGTGGGGGGACAGCTGGAAAAACTGTTTTTT
NA	TRBV7-2	few	TRBJ2-7	CASSNMGGQYF	TGTGCCAGCAGCAACATGGGGGGGCAGTACTTC
NA	TRBV2	medium-sized	TRBJ2-7	CASSEWDYEQYF	TGTGCCAGCAGTGAATGGGACTACGAGCAGTACTTC
NA	TRBV5-6	many	TRBJ1-1	CASRLVQTANTEAFF	TGTGCCAGCAGACTTGTCCAGACAGCAAACACTGAAGCTTTCTTT
NA	TRBV12-3/TRBV12-4	NA	TRBJ2-2	CASSLNTGEQFF	TGTGCCAGCAGTCTTAACACCGGGGAGCAGTTTTTT
NA	TRBV5-5	few	TRBJ2-3	CASSLRGSTDTQYF	TGTGCCAGCAGCTTGCGCGGAAGCACAGATACGCAGTATTTT
NA	TRBV10-3	many	TRBJ2-5	CAISDSRNQETQYF	TGTGCCATCAGTGATTCCAGAAACCAAGAGACCCAGTACTTC
TRBD2	TRBV6-2/TRBV6-3	medium-sized	TRBJ2-7	CASSPLAGHALEQYF	TGTGCCAGCAGCCCTCTAGCGGGGCACGCTTTGGAGCAGTACTTC
TRBD1	TRBV29-1	NA	TRBJ1-2	CSVDPLPTGAKYGYTF	TGCAGCGTTGATCCACTACCTACAGGGGCGAAGTATGGCTACACCTTC
TRBD2	TRBV4-1	few	TRBJ2-3	CASSQRLAGEGATDTQYF	TGCGCCAGCAGCCAACGACTAGCGGGGGAAGGGGCTACAGATACGCAGTATTTT
NA	TRBV27	many	TRBJ2-1	CASKGGVLAAMEQFF	TGTGCCAGCAAGGGGGGGGTTTTGGCGGCAATGGAGCAGTTCTTC
NA	TRBV27	few	TRBJ2-5	CASSFDRSGTQYF	TGTGCCAGCAGTTTTGACAGGAGTGGGACCCAGTACTTC
TRBD1	TRBV20-1	few	TRBJ2-2	CSASEGGYTGELFF	TGCAGTGCTAGTGAAGGGGGCTACACCGGGGAGCTGTTTTTT
TRBD2	TRBV7-8	few	TRBJ2-4	CASSPSVGAGGLPAKNIQYF	TGTGCCAGCAGCCCGTCCGTAGGAGCGGGAGGGCTCCCAGCCAAAAACATTCAGTACTTC
NA	TRBV18	NA	TRBJ2-2	CASSPLLAGNTWELFF	TGTGCCAGCTCACCACTCCTGGCCGGCAACACCTGGGAGCTGTTTTTT
NA	TRBV18	NA	TRBJ2-1	CASSPQSSYNEQFF	TGTGCCAGCTCACCCCAGAGCTCCTACAATGAGCAGTTCTTC
NA	TRBV14	many	TRBJ1-1	CASSQQGGTEAFF	TGTGCCAGCAGCCAACAGGGTGGCACTGAAGCTTTCTTT
TRBD1	TRBV6-1	many	TRBJ2-3	CASRSGGSSTDTQYF	TGTGCCAGCAGATCAGGGGGCAGTAGCACAGATACGCAGTATTTT
TRBD1	TRBV11-2	medium-sized	TRBJ1-2	CASSLAQGALGYTF	TGTGCCAGCAGCTTAGCGCAGGGGGCCCTAGGCTACACCTTC
TRBD2	TRBV19	few	TRBJ2-7	CASSMVRTLAGGPSYEQYF	TGTGCCAGTAGTATGGTCCGAACTCTAGCGGGAGGGCCGTCCTACGAGCAGTACTTC
TRBD1	TRBV19	NA	TRBJ1-2	CARSIPGQGGRFSGGYTF	TGCGCCAGAAGTATTCCGGGACAGGGAGGAAGGTTTTCGGGAGGCTACACCTTC
TRBD2	TRBV7-6	few	TRBJ2-1	CASSRTSGSKTEQFF	TGTGCCAGCAGCCGGACTAGCGGGAGTAAGACTGAGCAGTTCTTC
NA	TRBV9	medium-sized	TRBJ1-2	CASSVLDRANYGYTF	TGTGCCAGCAGCGTACTGGACAGAGCTAACTATGGCTACACCTTC
TRBD1	TRBV6-2/TRBV6-3	NA	TRBJ1-2	CTSSYADRGFYGYTF	TGTACCAGCAGTTACGCGGACAGGGGTTTCTATGGCTACACCTTC
TRBD2	TRBV9	NA	TRBJ2-7	CASSVQAGLHYEQYF	TGTGCCAGCAGCGTACAAGCGGGACTGCACTACGAGCAGTACTTC
NA	TRBV20-1	many	TRBJ2-7	CSARDHRVNEQYF	TGCAGTGCTAGAGATCACAGGGTGAACGAGCAGTACTTC
TRBD2	TRBV9	few	TRBJ2-1	CASSLRLAGGEYEQFF	TGTGCCAGCAGCCTCCGGTTGGCGGGAGGGGAGTATGAGCAGTTCTTC
TRBD2	TRBV5-5	few	TRBJ2-3	CASGGLAGASGTDTQYF	TGTGCCTCCGGGGGTCTAGCGGGGGCTTCGGGAACAGATACGCAGTATTTT
NA	TRBV4-3	NA	TRBJ1-3	CASSQDSGTWGNTIYF	TGCGCCAGCAGCCAAGATTCGGGGACTTGGGGAAACACCATATATTTT
NA	TRBV11-2	many	TRBJ2-7	CASSPEVGQYF	TGTGCCAGCAGCCCCGAAGTCGGGCAGTACTTC
NA	TRBV5-1	many	TRBJ1-6	CATSPDGPNSPLHF	TGCGCCACCAGTCCGGACGGCCCCAATTCACCCCTCCACTTT
NA	TRBV7-8	many	TRBJ2-3	CASSSTDTQYF	TGTGCCAGCAGCTCAACAGATACGCAGTATTTT
TRBD1	TRBV27	medium-sized	TRBJ2-7	CASRRSGTGDEQYF	TGTGCCAGCAGGCGATCCGGGACAGGCGATGAGCAGTACTTC
NA	TRBV13	NA	TRBJ2-1	CASSWPGVGDNEQFF	TGTGCCAGCAGCTGGCCGGGGGTGGGTGACAATGAGCAGTTCTTC
TRBD2	TRBV18	NA	TRBJ2-7	CASSPLARGGSGEQYF	TGTGCCAGCTCACCACTAGCCCGGGGCGGGAGTGGAGAGCAGTACTTC
NA	TRBV10-2	once	TRBJ2-3	CASTSTDTKYF	TGCGCCAGCACTAGCACAGATACGAAGTATTTT
NA	TRBV30	many	TRBJ2-2	CAWSGYRTGELFF	TGTGCCTGGAGTGGATATAGAACCGGGGAGCTGTTTTTT
TRBD1	TRBV29-1	NA	TRBJ1-5	CSVMTGGDQPQHF	TGCAGCGTAATGACAGGGGGCGATCAGCCCCAGCATTTT
NA	TRBV2	NA	TRBJ2-1	CASSPRSSRGEQFF	TGTGCCAGCAGTCCCCGGTCCTCTAGAGGTGAGCAGTTCTTC
NA	TRBV6-5	NA	TRBJ1-2	CASSYSVGRGYTF	TGTGCCAGCAGTTACTCGGTGGGTCGAGGCTACACCTTC
NA	TRBV12-3/TRBV12-4	many	TRBJ1-1	CASSLVAVNIGGVAFF	TGTGCCAGCAGTTTAGTAGCAGTTAACATTGGGGGAGTAGCTTTCTTT
NA	TRBV6-1	many	TRBJ2-1	CASSDNEQFF	TGTGCCAGCAGTGATAATGAGCAGTTCTTC
TRBD2	TRBV29-1	NA	TRBJ2-5	CSVVFSGRASETQYF	TGCAGCGTAGTTTTCAGCGGGAGGGCCTCGGAGACCCAGTACTTC
TRBD1	TRBV19	NA	TRBJ1-1	CASSMSGQGNTEAFF	TGTGCCAGTAGTATGTCGGGACAGGGGAACACTGAAGCTTTCTTT
NA	TRBV29-1	many	TRBJ2-7	CSVSQGAPYEQYF	TGCAGCGTATCACAAGGAGCTCCCTACGAGCAGTACTTC
NA	TRBV2	once	TRBJ2-7	CTSSIRASYKQYF	TGTACCAGCAGTATCCGGGCCTCCTACAAGCAGTACTTC
TRBD1	TRBV5-6	NA	TRBJ2-7	CASSAEGQGEYEQYF	TGTGCCAGCAGCGCCGAGGGACAGGGAGAATACGAGCAGTACTTC
NA	TRBV6-1	many	TRBJ1-2	CASSEDSTRGYTF	TGTGCCAGCAGTGAAGACAGTACCCGCGGCTACACCTTC
TRBD2	TRBV11-3	many	TRBJ2-7	CASSSGTSGRAHEQYF	TGTGCCAGCAGCTCCGGGACTAGCGGGAGGGCCCACGAGCAGTACTTC